This TCR beta chain was captured in a study of shared clonotypes between healthy human individuals. The sequenced material, unsorted PBMC DNA, was run on ten immunoSEQ deep assay plates. Produced via immunoSEQ multiplex PCR; TCRdb's table is partial and in-frame only. The table records 400,000 to 550,000 clones, 79% of them present only once. Study donors comprised healthy, HIV-negative adults devoid of recent acute infection or vaccination. Adult Caucasians living in Nashville, Tennessee made up all of the donors. This CDR3 has 15 residues. V dropped 6 bases and J dropped 4; count of bases not matched to a gene: 5. The V gene's germline CDR1 is MDHEN and CDR2 SYDVKM.

The clonotype was recovered from a woman in her 40s in good health. Some clones in this sample may be carry-over from other donors' samples. The sequenced material came from PBMCs. This chain uses TRBV28 with TRBJ2-1; 11 bases match TRBD2. The CDR3 loop reads CASSLTSGGYNEQFF. The CDR3 DNA sequence: TGTGCCAGCAGCCTTACTAGCGGGGGATACAATGAGCAGTTCTTC.